This TCR beta chain appears in the sequencing data of a study of T cell responses to AZD1222 COVID-19 vaccine. Study-wide findings and caveats: Among vaccine-associated CD4 TCRs, coverage spanned spike, with dominance at 160-218 and 743-854. Clonal diversity was possibly underestimated; the donors were predominantly white British and more often female.

Germline V gives CDR1 SGHRS, CDR2 YFSETQ. The ends were cut back, 0 bases at V and 1 base at J, with 5 bases in the middle. The CDR3 has 13 residues. This clone was detected only a few times. Its antigen is undetermined. The repertoire was sequenced with immunoSEQ multiplex PCR; TCRdb's copy has only in-frame clones and lacks some. The sample holds some 130,000 clones, 92% seen once. Sequencing was performed on peripheral blood, taken on day 0 of AZD1222 vaccination. The chain has TRBV5-1 and TRBJ2-7; no firm D call. The origin of this receptor is an adult in good health. CDR3 in DNA: TGCGCCAGCAGCTTGGGGCAGTCCTACGAGCAGTACTTC. Protein product: CASSLGQSYEQYF. Drawing the rest from reference TRBV5-1 and TRBJ2-7, the complete variable domain is KAGVTQTPRYLIKTRGQQVTLSCSPISGHRSVSWYQQTPGQGLQFLFEYFSETQRNKGNFPGRFSGRQFSNSRSEMNVSTLELGDSALYLCASSLGQSYEQYFGPGTRLTVT.